The 20 T cell receptor beta chains below come from one sample, sequenced in a study of CD8 T cells in Susac syndrome. Reverse transcription of roughly 0.5 to 1 ug RNA was carried out with random hexamers. In TCRdb, the immunoSEQ multiplex PCR reads were re-called with MiXCR into one record per CDR3 protein. The table includes about 180,000 distinct CDR3 sequences, about 95% detected once. The specimen was CD8+ T cells from PBMCs. The receptors come from a human donor with multiple sclerosis.

V usage is TRBV5-1 and J usage is TRBJ2-1; 7 nucleotides align to TRBD2. V was pared by 1 base and J by 4 bases, with 8 bases of the junction left unmatched. The length of the CDR3 is 16 residues. Germline CDR1 is SGHRS and CDR2 is YFSETQ. This CDR3 reads CASSLIGEGLYNEQFF. The CDR3 coding sequence is TGCGCCAGCAGCTTGATCGGGGAGGGACTATACAATGAGCAGTTCTTC.

Only a few counts were recorded for this clonotype. The V gene is TRBV20-1, the J gene TRBJ1-4; no definite D call. The CDR3 spans 14 residues. Germline lookup yields CDR1 DFQATT and CDR2 SNEGSKA (reference sequence). V lost 1 base to trimming and J lost 1 base, with 7 bases between them. Written as DNA, the CDR3 is TGCAGTGCTAGAGCCGAAGGAACTAATGAAAAACTGTTTTTT. Protein sequence: CSARAEGTNEKLFF.

The rearrangement uses TRBV13 and TRBJ2-7, with 11 bases lining up with TRBD2. Germline lookup yields CDR1 PRHDT and CDR2 FYEKMQ (reference sequence). The CDR3 spans 16 residues. The V and J ends lost 7 bases and 0 bases, in that order; junction bases with no gene match: 8. CDR3 coding DNA: TGTGCCAGCAAACTAGCGGGGGACTTAGGCTCCTACGAGCAGTACTTC. Its translation is CASKLAGDLGSYEQYF.

This clonotype was found a few times. CDR3 coding DNA: TGTGCCAGCAGCTTAGCGCTTGGAGACGAGCAGTACTTC. Protein product: CASSLALGDEQYF. This chain links TRBV7-9 with TRBJ2-7; no clear D. The CDR3 extends over 13 amino acids. With 0 bases removed from V and 5 bases from J, the gap between germline ends came to 8 bases. Germline lookup yields CDR1 SEHNR and CDR2 FQNEAQ (reference sequence).

The chain is built from TRBV28 and TRBJ2-6; no clear D. The V end lost 6 bases, the J end lost 4 bases, and 13 bases lay between the germline ends. The CDR3 runs 15 residues. Per germline, CDR1 MDHEN and CDR2 SYDVKM. CDR3 region: CASSWGPSGANVLTF. For the CDR3, the DNA is TGTGCCAGCAGCTGGGGTCCATCCGGGGCCAACGTCCTGACTTTC.

This clonotype was counted a single time. The chain links TRBV13 to TRBJ1-2, with a possible D match to TRBD1 (5 bases). Germline-derived CDR1 and CDR2 are PRHDT and FYEKMQ (reference sequence). The CDR3 loop spans 14 amino acids. V lost 5 bases and J lost 4, with 14 bases in between. The CDR3 loop reads CASSPGRGAYGYTF. CDR3 sequence (DNA): TGTGCCAGCAGCCCAGGGCGGGGCGCCTATGGCTACACCTTC.

This chain links TRBV29-1 with TRBJ2-3; the D gene is possibly TRBD2 (5 bases). V was pared by 3 bases and J by 2 bases, with 15 bases between. Germline CDR1 is SQVTM and CDR2 is ANQGSEA. CDR3 size: 15 residues. The CDR3 nucleotides read TGCAGCGTTGATGCCTTGACTACTCACACAGATACGCAGTATTTT. Its protein is CSVDALTTHTDTQYF.

The chain employs TRBV29-1 and TRBJ2-7; D is undetermined. Germline V lookup: CDR1 SQVTM, CDR2 ANQGSEA. V lost 3 bases and J 0 bases, leaving 21 bases between the germline ends. The CDR3 has 17 residues. The CDR3 DNA sequence: TGCAGCGTTGAGGCTTTAAATAGGACGTCGAGCTCCTACGAGCAGTACTTC. Translating it yields CSVEALNRTSSSYEQYF.

The chain employs TRBV27 and TRBJ2-2; D remains unclear. V was shortened by 7 bases and J by 7 bases, with 13 bases between the two germline ends. This CDR3 comprises 13 residues. Germline V gene data show CDR1 as MNHEY and CDR2 as SMNVEV (reference sequence). The CDR3 sequence: CASTKMGGGELFF. CDR3 sequence (DNA): TGTGCCAGCACCAAGATGGGTGGCGGGGAGCTGTTTTTT.

CDR3 in amino acids: CASSVRGFSNQPQHF. In DNA form, the CDR3 reads TGTGCCAGCAGCGTCAGGGGGTTTAGCAATCAGCCCCAGCATTTT. The chain uses TRBV6-5 and TRBJ1-5, with 7 bases matching TRBD1. Trimming at V came to 6 bases and at J to 0 bases, leaving 5 bases not matched to a gene. CDR3 length equals 15 residues. The germline gives CDR1 MNHEY, CDR2 SVGAGI.

The chain recombines TRBV12-3 or TRBV12-4 with TRBJ2-7, with TRBD1 identical over 7 bases. The CDR3 totals 14 residues. Germline trimming cut 5 bases from V and 0 bases from J; bases unmatched to any gene: 4. CDR3 coding DNA: TGTGCCAGCAGTACCAGACAGGGCTCCTACGAGCAGTACTTC. It translates to CASSTRQGSYEQYF.

The chain has TRBV27 and TRBJ2-7; 7 nucleotides align to TRBD1. CDR3 size: 15 residues. V gave up 2 bases and J gave up 0 bases; unmatched junction bases: 4. Germline lookup yields CDR1 MNHEY and CDR2 SMNVEV (reference sequence). The CDR3 here is CASSLRGQNSYEQYF. CDR3 DNA sequence: TGTGCCAGCAGTTTAAGGGGACAGAACTCCTACGAGCAGTACTTC.

This chain links TRBV4-2 with TRBJ2-5, with D possibly TRBD1 on 5 matching bases. The CDR3 spans 17 residues. Between the trimmed V and J ends, which lost 0 bases and 4 bases, there was a span of 18 bases. Germline-derived CDR1 and CDR2 are LGHNA and YNFKEQ. The CDR3 spells CASSQDPLAGFPETQYF. CDR3 bases: TGTGCCAGCAGCCAAGACCCACTGGCAGGGTTCCCAGAGACCCAGTACTTC.

J is TRBJ2-3 and V is TRBV12-3 or TRBV12-4; 11 bases agree with TRBD2. The CDR3 totals 17 residues. Trimming at V came to 6 bases and at J to 2 bases, leaving 10 bases not matched to a gene. As DNA, the CDR3 is TGTGCCAGCAGCCCTCTAGCGGGAGGTCGGGTCACAGATACGCAGTATTTT. Translation: CASSPLAGGRVTDTQYF.

The chain has TRBV4-1 and TRBJ2-1; perhaps TRBD2 as D (6 bases). V was shortened by 0 bases and J by 1 base, with 13 bases between the two germline ends. The germline V gene has CDR1 MGHRA and CDR2 YSYEKL. The CDR3 is 17 amino acids. The CDR3 region is CASSQDWLSGSYNEQFF. The CDR3 region has the DNA TGCGCCAGCAGCCAAGATTGGCTTAGCGGTTCCTACAATGAGCAGTTCTTC.

This rearrangement joins TRBV20-1 to TRBJ2-1; weak D call: TRBD2 (6 bases). V was trimmed by 5 bases and J by 5 bases, leaving 19 bases between them. Germline V gene data show CDR1 as DFQATT and CDR2 as SNEGSKA (reference sequence). There are 15 residues in the CDR3. Here the CDR3 DNA reads TGCAGTGCTGACGATACTAGCTACCCAAACAATGAGCAGTTCTTC. Translated: CSADDTSYPNNEQFF.

This clonotype was observed a few times. The V call is TRBV5-1, the J call TRBJ2-7; 11 nucleotides line up with TRBD2. J was trimmed by 2 bases and V by 3 bases; bases with no gene match: 7. The germline V gene encodes CDR1 SGHRS and CDR2 YFSETQ. The CDR3 contains 16 residues. CDR3 bases: TGCGCCAGCAGCTCACTTGGACTAGCGGGCCCCTACGAGCAGTACTTC. It yields the protein CASSSLGLAGPYEQYF.

The genes are TRBV15 and TRBJ2-7, with D tentatively TRBD1 (6 bases). Germline lookup yields CDR1 LNHNV and CDR2 YYDKDF (reference sequence). The CDR3 length is 15 residues. V was shortened by 3 bases and J by 0 bases, with 12 bases between the two germline ends. This CDR3 reads CATSSSGHLSYEQYF. The DNA for the CDR3 is TGTGCCACCAGCAGCTCGGGACACCTCTCCTACGAGCAGTACTTC.

In its sample, this clonotype was seen once. This chain links TRBV20-1 with TRBJ2-1; tentatively, D is TRBD2 (5 bases). Trimming left V 0 bases short and J 11 bases short, with 14 bases between. Looked up from germline, CDR1 is DFQATT and CDR2 is SNEGSKA (reference sequence). CDR3 size: 13 residues. CDR3 sequence: CSARDIGGPQQFF. The CDR3 nucleotides read TGCAGTGCTAGAGATATAGGCGGGCCACAGCAGTTCTTC.

V gene TRBV13 combines with J gene TRBJ1-2; no clear D gene. This CDR3 is 13 amino acids long. Trimming removed 1 base from V and 5 bases from J, with 8 bases in between. Per the germline V gene, CDR1 is PRHDT and CDR2 is FYEKMQ (reference sequence). The CDR3 sequence: CASSLEQRYGYTF. The CDR3 DNA follows: TGTGCCAGCAGCTTAGAACAGCGATATGGCTACACCTTC.